The 10 T cell receptor beta chains below come from one sample, sequenced in a study of cytomegalovirus exposure and HLA in healthy donors. The PCR contained 60 Vbeta and 13 Jbeta primers. Profiling relied on immunoSEQ multiplex PCR, and the TCRdb table lists in-frame clones only, not all of them. The profile shows about 100,000 clones, approximately 85% of them singletons. The sample was PBMCs. Every receptor here comes from a man under 40 in good health and CMV-seronegative.

The J gene is TRBJ2-1, the V gene TRBV9; the match to TRBD2 covers 11 bases. This CDR3 has 15 residues. The junction had 4 bases not matched to a gene; V was cut back by 3 bases and J by 5 bases. Germline lookup yields CDR1 SGDLS and CDR2 YYNGEE. Here the CDR3 DNA reads TGTGCCAGCAGCGATAGCGGGAGGGTTGACAATGAGCAGTTCTTC. It yields the protein CASSDSGRVDNEQFF.

The CDR3 region is CASSESRGDEKLFF. As DNA, the CDR3 is TGCGCCAGCAGCGAGAGCAGGGGTGATGAAAAACTGTTTTTT. V gene TRBV5-1 combines with J gene TRBJ1-4, with a tentative D call TRBD1 (6 bases). Germline assignment: CDR1 SGHRS and CDR2 YFSETQ. The CDR3 loop spans 14 amino acids. Trimming removed 4 bases at V and 6 bases at J, with 13 bases between.

J is TRBJ2-7 and V is TRBV7-8; tentatively, D is TRBD1 (5 bases). CDR1 and CDR2 (germline): SGHVS, FQNEAQ. The CDR3 spans 14 residues. Trimming removed 6 bases from V and 1 base from J, with 13 bases in between. CDR3 DNA sequence: TGTGCCAGCAGTAAACAGGCGTTTTCCTACGAGCAGTACTTC. Translation: CASSKQAFSYEQYF.

Regarding this clone: The conserved closing phenylalanine or tryptophan is absent in this CDR3, likely reflecting a read error. V and J are TRBV27 and TRBJ2-2; D is undetermined. Germline V lookup: CDR1 MNHEY, CDR2 SMNVEV (reference sequence). Trimming removed 6 bases at V and 4 bases at J, with 3 bases between. The CDR3 is made up of 11 amino acids. The DNA of the CDR3 is TGTGCCAGCAGGGGCACCGGGGAGCTGTTTGTT. Protein sequence: CASRGTGELFV.

The chain combines TRBV29-1 with TRBJ2-5, with 7 bases identical to TRBD2. This CDR3 is 12 amino acids long. The germline V gene has CDR1 SQVTM and CDR2 ANQGSEA. V lost 8 bases, J lost 5 bases, and 8 bases stayed unmatched. The CDR3 sequence is CSCTMGGETQYF. CDR3 nucleotides: TGCAGCTGCACGATGGGGGGGGAGACCCAGTACTTC.

The chain is built from TRBV4-2 and TRBJ2-1, with 8 bases aligning to TRBD2. CDR1 and CDR2 (germline): LGHNA, YNFKEQ. This CDR3 comprises 15 residues. The trim removed 1 base at V and 2 bases at J, leaving 1 base unmatched. CDR3 sequence reads: CASSQAGGPYNEQFF. In DNA form, the CDR3 reads TGTGCCAGCAGCCAAGCGGGGGGGCCCTACAATGAGCAGTTCTTC.

This chain links TRBV2 with TRBJ2-3, with 8 bases fitting TRBD2. The CDR3 sequence is 15 residues long. With 4 bases clipped from V and 3 bases from J, the junction kept 6 bases outside the gene matches. The germline V gene encodes CDR1 SNHLY and CDR2 FYNNEI. DNA for the CDR3: TGTGCCAGCAGTGGGACGGGAGGGGAGACAGATACGCAGTATTTT. Translation: CASSGTGGETDTQYF.

This sequence joins TRBV30 and TRBJ1-6; D ambiguous. CDR1 and CDR2 (germline): GTSNPN, SVGIG (reference sequence). This CDR3 comprises 16 residues. V gave up 1 base and J gave up 7 bases, with 17 bases separating them. CDR3 in amino acids: CAWSDVPGASNSPLHF. CDR3 DNA: TGTGCCTGGAGTGATGTTCCGGGAGCCTCCAATTCACCCCTCCACTTT.

This chain uses TRBV30 with TRBJ1-6; 9 nucleotides match TRBD1. The CDR3 runs to 14 residues. CDR1 and CDR2 (germline): GTSNPN, SVGIG (reference sequence). V dropped 3 bases and J dropped 6; count of bases not matched to a gene: 3. In nucleotides, the CDR3 is TGTGCCTGGAGACAGGGGGCTACTAATTCACCCCTCCACTTT. As protein: CAWRQGATNSPLHF. Full variable domain (rest looked up from reference TRBV30 and TRBJ1-6): SQTIHQWPATLVQPVGSPLSLECTVEGTSNPNLYWYRQAAGRGLQLLFYSVGIGQISSEVPQNLSASRPQDRQFILSSKKLLLSDSGFYLCAWRQGATNSPLHFGNGTRLTVT.

The chain couples TRBV5-1 to TRBJ2-3, with TRBD2 as a possible D gene (7 bases). Deletions cut 4 bases from V and 5 bases from J, with 11 bases between. Germline V gene sequence: CDR1 SGHRS, CDR2 YFSETQ. The CDR3 has 13 amino acids. The CDR3 protein is CASSEGGGDTQYF. The CDR3, as DNA: TGCGCCAGCAGCGAGGGAGGGGGAGATACGCAGTATTTT.